The 9 T cell receptor beta chains below all came from one sample that was sequenced in a study of blood T cell repertoires in COVID-19. Sequenced by immunoSEQ multiplex PCR; TCRdb stores in-frame clones only, minus some. The repertoire holds about 71,000 clones, about four fifths seen once, with roughly 13% in the top ten. What was sequenced was peripheral blood. Every receptor here comes from an elderly woman with acute or convalescent COVID-19.

The sample holds a few counts of this clone. J is TRBJ2-1 and V is TRBV5-1; 11 bases agree with TRBD2. The germline CDR1 and CDR2 sequences are SGHRS and YFSETQ. The CDR3 sequence is 15 residues long. The junction had 7 bases not matched to a gene; V was cut back by 4 bases and J by 7 bases. CDR3 DNA: TGCGCCAGCAGCCTCGGACTAGCGGGCGTTAATGAGCAGTTCTTC. Amino acids: CASSLGLAGVNEQFF.

The chain combines TRBV5-1 with TRBJ1-4, with no clear D. This CDR3 has 15 amino acids. Germline CDR1 and CDR2: SGHRS and YFSETQ. Between the trimmed V and J ends, which lost 4 bases and 0 bases, there was a span of 10 bases. The CDR3 nucleotides are TGCGCCAGCAGCCGCGACACTGCAACTAATGAAAAACTGTTTTTT. This gives the protein CASSRDTATNEKLFF.

This clone was recorded only once. This chain joins TRBV2 and TRBJ2-5, with TRBD2 identical over 9 bases. The CDR3 consists of 16 residues. Germline lookup yields CDR1 SNHLY and CDR2 FYNNEI. V lost 1 base to trimming and J lost 4 bases; unmatched junction nucleotides: 7. The CDR3 loop reads CASSEGRGGRIETQYF. DNA of the CDR3: TGTGCCAGCAGTGAAGGGCGGGGGGGAAGGATAGAGACCCAGTACTTC.

The V gene is TRBV24-1, the J gene TRBJ2-1, with 14 bases aligning to TRBD2. After removal of 7 bases from V and 0 bases from J, the junction contained 13 bases not matched to a gene. This CDR3 is 20 amino acids long. Per germline, CDR1 KGHDR and CDR2 SFDVKD. The CDR3 loop is CATSETPGTSGRGSYNEQFF. CDR3 coding DNA: TGTGCCACCAGCGAGACCCCCGGGACTAGCGGGAGAGGCTCCTACAATGAGCAGTTCTTC.

J is TRBJ2-2 and V is TRBV5-8; 8 positions match TRBD2. The CDR3 loop spans 18 amino acids. J gave up 5 bases and V 4 bases, and 16 bases lay outside the gene matches. CDR1 is SGHTS and CDR2 is YDEGEE in the germline V gene. CDR3 coding DNA: TGTGCCAGCAGCCAGAACATCGTGATAGCGGGACGGACCGGGGAGCTGTTTTTT. It specifies CASSQNIVIAGRTGELFF.

CDR3 DNA: TGTGCCAGCAGTTTTGGACAGAGATACGAGCAGTACTTC. Its translation: CASSFGQRYEQYF. The genes are TRBV12-3 or TRBV12-4 and TRBJ2-7; D possibly corresponds to TRBD1 (6 bases). The CDR3 contains 13 residues. V lost 3 bases, J lost 4 bases, and 10 bases lay in between.

The V call is TRBV2, the J call TRBJ2-3; 12 bases match TRBD2. This CDR3 contains 15 residues. V trimming: 7 bases; J trimming: 2 bases; junction bases outside the gene matches: 4. The germline gives CDR1 SNHLY, CDR2 FYNNEI. The CDR3 DNA sequence: TGTGCCAGCAAAGGACTAGCGGGATCCACAGATACGCAGTATTTT. Translated, it gives CASKGLAGSTDTQYF.

The chain is built from TRBV7-6 and TRBJ2-1, with 7 positions matching TRBD2. After removal of 5 bases from V and 3 bases from J, the junction contained 13 bases not matched to a gene. The CDR3 is made up of 17 amino acids. Germline CDR1 reads SGHVS; CDR2 reads FNYEAQ. This CDR3 is CASSLTAGRGNYNEQFF. CDR3 coding DNA: TGTGCCAGCAGCCTCACAGCAGGGAGGGGAAACTACAATGAGCAGTTCTTC.

The chain is built from TRBV5-1 and TRBJ2-5; perhaps TRBD1 as D (5 bases). Germline CDR1 and CDR2: SGHRS and YFSETQ. Trimming removed 0 bases at V and 4 bases at J, with 13 bases between. The CDR3 runs to 15 residues. The CDR3 sequence is CASSLVAGKGETQYF. The CDR3 region has the DNA TGCGCCAGCAGCTTGGTCGCAGGGAAAGGAGAGACCCAGTACTTC.